Included here is one T cell receptor (beta chain) sequence, with context. Its antigen is as yet unknown. This record comes from a study of CD8+ T cells in alopecia areata. Study-wide background: The drug, oral tofacitinib, was given to treated patients at 5 to 10 mg twice daily. Dosing with tofacitinib proceeded for 6 to 18 months, followed by 6 months off drug.

Following extraction, RNA underwent reverse transcription to cDNA, which served as the sequencing template. Assay: immunoSEQ multiplex PCR; the TCRdb copy retains only in-frame clones and omits some. Among 100,000 to 150,000 clones listed, about 47% were seen once. Germline values: CDR1 PRHDT, CDR2 FYEKMQ (reference sequence). The CDR3 runs to 13 residues. Trimming took 5 bases from V and 6 from J, leaving 11 bases between them. Whole-study results and caveats: In lesional scalp, particularly from alopecia totalis/universalis, clonality was higher than in normal scalp.

Material: CD8+ T cells sorted from blood, obtained at week 0. The source is a human donor with alopecia areata. The genes are TRBV13 and TRBJ2-1, with TRBD2 as a possible D gene (6 bases). The CDR3: CASSPGTANEQFF. The CDR3 DNA reads TGTGCCAGCAGCCCCGGGACTGCCAATGAGCAGTTCTTC.